The entry below gives a single T cell receptor (beta chain) sequence along with its context. Its antigen is undetermined. Looked up from germline, CDR1 is MNHNY and CDR2 is SVGAGI (reference sequence). The CDR3 has 13 amino acids. The germline V and J ends were trimmed by 4 bases and 2 bases, with 7 bases remaining between them. The PCR contained 60 Vbeta and 13 Jbeta primers. The data were produced by immunoSEQ multiplex PCR, yet TCRdb's version contains in-frame clones alone and is incomplete. Among roughly 140,000 clones listed, over 60% were seen once. This entry is derived from a study of cytomegalovirus exposure and HLA in healthy donors. Study-wide points: In vitro checks showed that a few CMV-associated chains really do target CMV antigens.

This sequence was found in a middle-aged man in good health and CMV-seropositive. The J gene is TRBJ2-3, the V gene TRBV6-6; D uncertain. The specimen sequenced was PBMCs. CDR3 in amino acids: CASSWADTDTQYF. CDR3 nucleotide sequence: TGTGCCAGCAGTTGGGCAGACACAGATACGCAGTATTTT.